This T cell receptor beta chain was sequenced in a study of regulatory T cells in long-lasting Graves disease. Study-wide results and caveats: Not thyroid tissue but only peripheral blood was studied. Patients with persistent disease shared 2,700 or so public clonotypes, outpacing the 966 shared by new patients.

According to the study, TCR beta libraries were built with iRepertoire HTBI primers and CDR3-region Arm-PCR. TCRdb re-called the multiplex PCR reads with MiXCR, one entry per CDR3 protein. The profile shows around 460,000 distinct CDR3 sequences, about a fifth of them singletons. The CDR3 is 16 amino acids. From germline, CDR1 is SGHTA and CDR2 FQGNSA. On this clonotype: Its specificity is unknown. The junction differs from germline at one of its ends, possibly a read error.

Time point: persistent/refractory GD, antithyroid drugs over 5 years with positive TRAb. PBMCs were the source of the RNA used for TCR sequencing. Graves' disease was diagnosed by American Thyroid Association guidelines. This TCR came from a female donor with Graves disease. The chain is built from TRBV7-2 and TRBJ2-2, with D possibly TRBD1 on 6 matching bases. The starting material was peripheral blood mononuclear cells (PBMCs), obtained when the disease was refractory, from a patient treated with antithyroid drugs. The CDR3 nucleotides are TGCGCCAGCAGTCCCCTGGGACAAACGAACACCGGGGAGCTGTTTTTT. This sequence encodes CASSPLGQTNTGELFF.